This record covers a single T cell receptor (beta chain). What it binds is not known. V lost 2 bases to trimming and J lost 5 bases, with 6 bases between them. Germline V gene data show CDR1 as MNHEY and CDR2 as SMNVEV (reference sequence). This CDR3 spans 13 amino acids. PCR primers comprised 60 Vbeta and 13 Jbeta primers. TCRdb keeps only in-frame clones here, not all; method: immunoSEQ multiplex PCR. The data contain around 100,000 clones, 81% of them singletons. This sample was taken from a study of cytomegalovirus exposure and HLA in healthy donors. General study results and limits: According to reports, the classifier identified cytomegalovirus status with high specificity and sensitivity.

The source material was PBMCs. The TCR originated in a woman in her sixties or seventies in good health and CMV-seropositive. The chain is built from TRBV27 and TRBJ2-2, with D uncertain. The CDR3 DNA is TGTGCCAGCAGTTTAACCAGTACCGGGGAGCTGTTTTTT. This gives the protein CASSLTSTGELFF.